The 20 T cell receptor beta chains in this list originate from one sample, sequenced in a study of blood T cell repertoires in COVID-19. Data came from immunoSEQ multiplex PCR; TCRdb stores just in-frame clones and leaves some out. This sample has approximately 70,000 clones, with 85% to 95% found just once. Input material: peripheral blood. The origin of the receptors is a woman aged 55-70 years with active COVID-19.

The rearrangement uses TRBV4-2 and TRBJ2-1; TRBD2 might be the D (6 bases). The V gene lost 1 base and the J gene lost 8 bases, with 18 bases spanning the gap. CDR1 and CDR2 (germline): LGHNA, YNFKEQ. The CDR3 totals 16 residues. The CDR3 sequence: CASSQGDYGSLHEQFF. In DNA, the CDR3 is TGTGCCAGCAGCCAAGGGGATTACGGGAGCCTCCATGAGCAGTTCTTC.

The V gene is TRBV4-1, the J gene TRBJ1-6, with D uncertain. From germline, CDR1 is MGHRA and CDR2 YSYEKL. The V and J ends lost 5 bases and 6 bases respectively, with 5 bases between them. This CDR3 comprises 12 residues. The CDR3 coding sequence is TGCGCCAGCAGCGGTAGTAATTCACCCCTCCACTTT. Translation gives CASSGSNSPLHF.

V gene TRBV5-1 combines with J gene TRBJ2-7, with a tentative D call TRBD2 (6 bases). Trimming stripped 0 bases from V and 2 bases from J, with 15 bases between. This CDR3 region has 16 residues. Germline V lookup: CDR1 SGHRS, CDR2 YFSETQ. This CDR3 reads CASSLDPASATYEQYF. As DNA, the CDR3 is TGCGCCAGCAGCTTGGACCCGGCTAGCGCGACCTACGAGCAGTACTTC.

The chain employs TRBV12-3 or TRBV12-4 and TRBJ2-2, with D possibly matching TRBD2 (5 bases). The CDR3 consists of 12 residues. The V and J ends lost 8 bases and 10 bases respectively, with 14 bases between them. CDR3 amino acids: CASWRDGLELFF. For the CDR3, the DNA is TGTGCCAGCTGGCGTGATGGACTGGAGCTGTTTTTT.

This chain links TRBV28 with TRBJ1-6; weak D call: TRBD1 (6 bases). Per the germline V gene, CDR1 is MDHEN and CDR2 is SYDVKM. V lost 8 bases and J 5 bases, leaving 19 bases between the germline ends. The CDR3 spans 16 residues. CDR3 sequence: CASSPGGSPNNSPLHF. Written as DNA, the CDR3 is TGTGCCAGCTCACCGGGGGGCTCGCCTAATAATTCACCCCTCCACTTT.

CDR3 sequence (DNA): TGTGCCAGCAGTTCTCAGGGGAACGGCGAGCAGTTCTTC. It encodes CASSSQGNGEQFF. The chain combines TRBV27 with TRBJ2-1, with D possibly matching TRBD1 (6 bases). This CDR3 is 13 amino acids long. Trimming shortened V by 4 bases and J by 10 bases, and 14 bases separated the two germline ends. The germline V gene encodes CDR1 MNHEY and CDR2 SMNVEV (reference sequence).

The gene calls are TRBV5-1 and TRBJ2-1; 7 bases agree with TRBD2. The CDR3 loop spans 15 amino acids. V was pared by 2 bases and J by 7 bases, with 9 bases of the junction left unmatched. Germline V gene sequence: CDR1 SGHRS, CDR2 YFSETQ. The CDR3 nucleotides are TGCGCCAGCAGCTTAAGAAGCGGGATCAGTAATGAGCAGTTCTTC. Translating it yields CASSLRSGISNEQFF.

This chain connects TRBV7-7 to TRBJ2-1; D is undetermined. In germline, CDR1 is SSHAT, CDR2 FNYEAQ (reference sequence). The V end was cut by 4 bases, the J end by 4 bases, with 8 bases between. The length of the CDR3 is 13 residues. As DNA, the CDR3 is TGTGCCAGCAGCTCACGAGAGTACAATGAGCAGTTCTTC. It specifies CASSSREYNEQFF.

The chain employs TRBV19 and TRBJ2-3, with a possible D match to TRBD2 (5 bases). CDR3 length: 15 amino acids. Germline CDR1 and CDR2: LNHDA and SQIVND (reference sequence). The V end was cut by 5 bases, the J end by 2 bases, with 14 bases between. Here the CDR3 DNA reads TGTGCCAGTAGTGAGGACGGGGAGATCACAGATACGCAGTATTTT. Amino acids: CASSEDGEITDTQYF.

V gene TRBV30 combines with J gene TRBJ2-7, with 8 positions matching TRBD2. Trimming removed 2 bases from V and 3 bases from J; junction bases left unmatched: 6. In germline, CDR1 is GTSNPN, CDR2 SVGIG (reference sequence). The CDR3 is 14 amino acids. The CDR3 coding sequence is TGTGCCTGGAGTCCAGGACTAGCTGGCTACGAGCAGTACTTC. This gives the protein CAWSPGLAGYEQYF.

The rearrangement joins TRBV4-1 to TRBJ1-5, with 8 bases lining up with TRBD1. The length of the CDR3 is 19 residues. The trim removed 4 bases at V and 4 bases at J, leaving 18 bases unmatched. Germline V lookup: CDR1 MGHRA, CDR2 YSYEKL. As DNA, the CDR3 is TGCGCCAGCAGCCCTTCCGCCCGGACAGGGTATGGATTGAATCAGCCCCAGCATTTT. Its protein product is CASSPSARTGYGLNQPQHF.

The chain recombines TRBV11-2 with TRBJ2-5, with D maybe TRBD1 (6 bases). CDR3 length: 14 residues. Trimming stripped 3 bases from V and 4 bases from J, with 12 bases between. CDR1 is SGHAT, CDR2 FQNNGV, per germline. CDR3 coding DNA: TGTGCCAGCAGCTTTTCAAGGGGGAGAGAGACCCAGTACTTC. Its translation is CASSFSRGRETQYF.

The rearrangement links TRBV30 to TRBJ2-1, with a possible D match to TRBD2 (5 bases). Germline loops: CDR1 GTSNPN, CDR2 SVGIG (reference sequence). This CDR3 is 13 amino acids long. The V end lost 5 bases, the J end lost 7 bases, and 15 bases lay between the germline ends. The CDR3 DNA follows: TGTGCCTGGTGGGGAGCTAGTAGTAATGAGCAGTTCTTC. This codes for CAWWGASSNEQFF.

The chain has TRBV20-1 and TRBJ2-5; TRBD2 aligns across 10 bases. This CDR3 is built from 15 residues. With V trimmed by 3 bases and J by 4 bases, 8 bases remained unmatched. CDR1 is DFQATT and CDR2 is SNEGSKA in the germline V gene (reference sequence). Written as DNA, the CDR3 is TGCAGTGCTAGTGCGACTAGCGGGTGGGGAGAGACCCAGTACTTC. This sequence encodes CSASATSGWGETQYF.

The chain joins TRBV18 to TRBJ2-1, with 10 bases identical to TRBD2. In germline, CDR1 is KGHSH, CDR2 LQKENI. The CDR3 extends over 15 amino acids. V was clipped by 2 bases and J by 10 bases; unmatched bases: 8. In nucleotides, the CDR3 is TGTGCCAGCTCACCAGGGAAAGCGGGAGGGATGGAGCAGTTCTTC. Translating gives CASSPGKAGGMEQFF.

The CDR3 DNA reads TGTGCCAGCAGTGAAGGAGGTGCGGGTTTTGGTGAAAAACTGTTTTTT. Residues: CASSEGGAGFGEKLFF. The chain combines TRBV2 with TRBJ1-4, with D unclear. Germline assignment: CDR1 SNHLY and CDR2 FYNNEI. CDR3 length: 16 amino acids. V dropped 1 base and J dropped 7 bases, with 16 bases sitting between them. The full variable domain, its missing parts supplied by reference TRBV2 and TRBJ1-4, is EPEVTQTPSHQVTQMGQEVILRCVPISNHLYFYWYRQILGQKVEFLVSFYNNEISEKSEIFDDQFSVERPDGSNFTLKIRSTKLEDSAMYFCASSEGGAGFGEKLFFGSGTQLSVL.

This clone was recorded a few times. The chain uses TRBV28 and TRBJ2-2; 7 bases fit TRBD1. CDR1 and CDR2 from the germline V gene are MDHEN and SYDVKM. The CDR3 is 14 amino acids. V lost 7 bases to trimming and J lost 6 bases; unmatched junction nucleotides: 8. CDR3 protein: CASTKAGTAGELFF. Written as DNA, the CDR3 is TGTGCCAGCACCAAAGCCGGGACAGCCGGGGAGCTGTTTTTT.

The V call is TRBV11-2, the J call TRBJ1-3, with TRBD1 matching over 9 bases. The germline gives CDR1 SGHAT, CDR2 FQNNGV. J was trimmed by 1 base and V by 5 bases; bases with no gene match: 3. There are 15 residues in the CDR3. CDR3 nucleotides: TGTGCCAGCAGCACAGGGGGCTGGTCTGGAAACACCATATATTTT. Protein product: CASSTGGWSGNTIYF. Full variable domain (rest looked up from reference TRBV11-2 and TRBJ1-3): EAGVAQSPRYKIIEKRQSVAFWCNPISGHATLYWYQQILGQGPKLLIQFQNNGVVDDSQLPKDRFSAERLKGVDSTLKIQPAKLEDSAVYLCASSTGGWSGNTIYFGEGSWLTVV.

V is TRBV27 and J is TRBJ1-1, with 8 bases fitting TRBD1. CDR1 is MNHEY and CDR2 is SMNVEV in the germline V gene (reference sequence). There are 11 residues in the CDR3. V trimming: 8 bases; J trimming: 8 bases; junction bases outside the gene matches: 4. CDR3 sequence (DNA): TGTGCCAGCCTCGGGACAGGAGAAGCTTTCTTT. Its protein product is CASLGTGEAFF.

The CDR3 protein is CASSLRPGARGGGGQYF. The CDR3 DNA is TGTGCCAGCAGCTTACGGCCGGGGGCACGGGGCGGCGGGGGGCAGTACTTC. This rearrangement joins TRBV7-8 to TRBJ2-7; tentatively, D is TRBD2 (7 bases). The germline V gene has CDR1 SGHVS and CDR2 FQNEAQ. The CDR3 extends over 17 amino acids. V lost 2 bases and J lost 9, with 26 bases in between.